This T cell receptor (beta chain) was captured in a study of T-cell reconstitution after alpha-beta-depleted transplantation in children. This CDR3 spans 16 amino acids. Per germline, CDR1 MNHEY and CDR2 SVGAGI. V lost 0 bases and J lost 4; bases outside the gene matches: 7. Unique molecular identifiers were incorporated during preparation of the TCRbeta library. TCRdb reprocessed the PCR reads with MiXCR, giving one entry per CDR3 protein. The sample lists roughly 350,000 distinct CDR3 sequences, 10% to 13% occurring once. The receptor was isolated from a human donor who donated a stem cell graft to a child with acute lymphoblastic leukemia. Sequenced material: PBMCs from the stem cell graft donor, taken from the stem cell graft. This chain joins TRBV6-5 and TRBJ2-5, with 8 bases matching TRBD2. The CDR3 reads CASSYSIWLAGETQYF. Here the CDR3 DNA reads TGTGCCAGCAGTTACTCGATTTGGCTAGCGGGAGAGACCCAGTACTTC.